This T cell receptor beta chain was found in a study of cytomegalovirus exposure and HLA in healthy donors. 13 Jbeta primers and 60 Vbeta primers were used for the PCR. Libraries were prepared by immunoSEQ multiplex PCR; TCRdb keeps only in-frame clonotypes and omits some of them. The sample has approximately 190,000 clones; 75% to 90% are singletons. A remark on this clone: Antigen unknown.

The J segment lost 8 bases and the V segment lost 6 bases, leaving 7 bases of the junction unmatched. Germline lookup yields CDR1 MDHEN and CDR2 SYDVKM. The CDR3 runs to 13 residues. Points from the study as a whole: In vitro data verified a few CMV-associated chains as specific for CMV antigens.

Specimen: PBMCs. The TCR comes from a man aged 35-49 years in good health and CMV-seropositive. The gene calls are TRBV28 and TRBJ1-2, with 9 bases aligning to TRBD1. CDR3 protein: CASSGGTGLGYTF. For the CDR3, the DNA is TGTGCCAGCAGCGGTGGGACAGGGCTAGGCTACACCTTC.